These 8 T cell receptor beta chains came from one sample sequenced in a study of technical replicates of blood from several donors. Using immunoSEQ multiplex PCR, the repertoire was profiled, and TCRdb retains in-frame clones only, with some absent. The sample lists roughly 60,000 clones; over 90% were seen once. The sequenced material came from PBMCs. The receptors stem from a human donor in good health. Some clones in this sample may be carry-over from other donors' samples.

V is TRBV4-3 and J is TRBJ2-5; D is possibly TRBD2 (7 bases). Germline lookup yields CDR1 LGHNA and CDR2 YSLEER. This CDR3 contains 17 residues. V dropped 0 bases and J dropped 1 base, with 15 bases sitting between them. In nucleotides, the CDR3 is TGCGCCAGCAGCCAAGATTGTTGGCGGGGGCTCCAAGAGACCCAGTACTTC. Its protein product is CASSQDCWRGLQETQYF.

V gene TRBV19 combines with J gene TRBJ2-1, with D possibly TRBD2 on 6 matching bases. Germline V gene lookup returns CDR1 LNHDA and CDR2 SQIVND (reference sequence). V dropped 6 bases and J dropped 0 bases, with 18 bases sitting between them. This CDR3 comprises 17 residues. The CDR3 here is CASSTLLASSSYNEQFF. The CDR3 nucleotides read TGTGCCAGTAGCACCCTACTAGCCTCAAGCTCCTACAATGAGCAGTTCTTC.

This chain connects TRBV7-4 to TRBJ1-5; possible D gene TRBD1, 5 bases. This CDR3 spans 16 amino acids. Germline lookup yields CDR1 SGHVT and CDR2 SQSDAQ. Trimming took 5 bases from V and 6 from J, leaving 20 bases between them. The CDR3 reads CASSQTLDGTRQPQHF. Written as DNA, the CDR3 is TGTGCCAGCAGCCAAACCCTGGACGGGACTCGTCAGCCCCAGCATTTT.

The genes are TRBV5-6 and TRBJ1-3; the D gene is possibly TRBD1 (5 bases). Germline V lookup: CDR1 SGHDT, CDR2 YYEEEE. The CDR3 runs 15 residues. V lost 1 base and J 0 bases, leaving 8 bases between the germline ends. The CDR3 DNA sequence: TGTGCCAGCAGCTTGAGGGGCCTCTCTGGAAACACCATATATTTT. It yields the protein CASSLRGLSGNTIYF. Complete variable domain (other parts from reference TRBV5-6 and TRBJ1-3): DAGVTQSPTHLIKTRGQQVTLRCSPKSGHDTVSWYQQALGQGPQFIFQYYEEEERQRGNFPDRFSGHQFPNYSSELNVNALLLGDSALYLCASSLRGLSGNTIYFGEGSWLTVV.

The chain links TRBV1 to TRBJ1-5; TRBD1, the table's D call, lacks a check against the DNA. TRBV1 is shown as a pseudogene. The CDR3 runs to 16 residues. CDR3 in DNA: TGCACCAGCAGCCAGGGGATCCCAAGGGGCCATCAGCCCCAGCATTTT. It is translated as CTSSQGIPRGHQPQHF.

This rearrangement joins TRBV6-5 to TRBJ2-7, with D tentatively TRBD1 (7 bases). CDR1 is MNHEY, CDR2 SVGAGI, per germline. This CDR3 is built from 12 residues. V was pared by 7 bases and J by 6 bases, with 13 bases between. The CDR3 is CASTQGGGEQYF. CDR3 bases: TGTGCCAGCACGCAGGGGGGAGGCGAGCAGTACTTC.

The chain carries TRBV11-2 and TRBJ2-7; no reliable D call. Trimming cost V 3 bases and J 2 bases, with 8 bases left between them. Per the germline V gene, CDR1 is SGHAT and CDR2 is FQNNGV. This CDR3 region has 13 residues. CDR3 in amino acids: CASSLHSPYEQYF. The DNA of the CDR3 is TGTGCCAGCAGCTTGCACTCCCCCTACGAGCAGTACTTC.

V is TRBV4-3 and J is TRBJ2-7; 8 bases fit TRBD2. Germline CDR1 reads LGHNA; CDR2 reads YSLEER. V trimming: 0 bases; J trimming: 6 bases; junction bases outside the gene matches: 10. This CDR3 has 16 amino acids. CDR3 bases: TGCGCCAGCAGCCAAGATACGGGGGGGCGGGTGGCCGAGCAGTACTTC. Translated: CASSQDTGGRVAEQYF.